The 15 T cell receptor beta chains below come from one sample, sequenced in a study of CD8+ T cells in alopecia areata. Regarding treatment: oral pan-JAK inhibitor, 5-10 mg twice daily. The sequencing template was cDNA reverse transcribed from extracted RNA. Data came from immunoSEQ multiplex PCR; TCRdb stores just in-frame clones and leaves some out. The table records 200,000 to 250,000 clones, under 70% of them present only once. The sequencing used CD4+ T cells sorted from blood, collected at week 4, from a patient treated with tofacitinib. Every receptor here comes from a human donor with alopecia areata.

The chain carries TRBV30 and TRBJ2-3; unclear D gene. Trimming left V 0 bases short and J 5 bases short, with 9 bases between. Germline-derived CDR1 and CDR2 are GTSNPN and SVGIG (reference sequence). This CDR3 is built from 13 residues. CDR3 nucleotides: TGTGCCTGGAGTGTCGGTTCCAGAGATACGCAGTATTTT. This translates into CAWSVGSRDTQYF.

This clone was counted a few times. V gene TRBV30 combines with J gene TRBJ1-5; D is unclear. CDR1 and CDR2 from the germline V gene are GTSNPN and SVGIG (reference sequence). This CDR3 spans 14 amino acids. V was shortened by 5 bases and J by 6 bases, with 17 bases between the two germline ends. The CDR3 here is CAWAHLGSIQPQHF. CDR3 sequence (DNA): TGTGCCTGGGCACACTTAGGGAGTATTCAGCCCCAGCATTTT.

The rearrangement joins TRBV4-1 to TRBJ2-5; 11 nucleotides agree with TRBD2. Germline values: CDR1 MGHRA, CDR2 YSYEKL. V dropped 4 bases and J dropped 1; count of bases not matched to a gene: 2. This CDR3 has 15 residues. CDR3 residues: CASSLGLAVQETQYF. The CDR3, as DNA: TGCGCCAGCAGCCTGGGACTAGCGGTCCAAGAGACCCAGTACTTC.

This chain uses TRBV25-1 with TRBJ2-7; D perhaps matches TRBD2 (5 bases). Germline CDR1 reads MGHDK; CDR2 reads SYGVNS. There are 11 residues in the CDR3. V lost 6 bases to trimming and J lost 2 bases, with 5 bases between them. The CDR3 nucleotides are TGTGCCAGCAGGGGAGCCTACGAGCAGTACTTC. This gives the protein CASRGAYEQYF.

The chain joins TRBV6-5 to TRBJ2-1; D gene unclear. The CDR3 is 15 residues long. V was clipped by 6 bases and J by 9 bases, with 21 bases between them. The germline V gene encodes CDR1 MNHEY and CDR2 SVGAGI. CDR3 in amino acids: CASSQFRTSLGEQFF. The CDR3 nucleotides read TGTGCCAGCAGCCAATTTAGAACCAGCCTGGGTGAGCAGTTCTTC.

V gene TRBV6-5 combines with J gene TRBJ1-6; no reliable D call. Trimming removed 5 bases from V and 7 bases from J, with 12 bases in between. The CDR3 is 14 residues long. Germline V gene data show CDR1 as MNHEY and CDR2 as SVGAGI. CDR3 loop: CASSEGPGNSPLHF. Here the CDR3 DNA reads TGTGCCAGCAGTGAAGGACCGGGGAATTCACCCCTCCACTTT.

This rearrangement joins TRBV4-3 to TRBJ2-1, with 11 nucleotides matching TRBD2. This CDR3 comprises 18 residues. The germline V gene has CDR1 LGHNA and CDR2 YSLEER. Trimming at V came to 0 bases and at J to 7 bases, leaving 11 bases not matched to a gene. The CDR3 coding sequence is TGCGCCAGCAGCCAAGATACGCCTAGCGGGGGGACTAGGAATGAGCAGTTCTTC. It codes for CASSQDTPSGGTRNEQFF.

V is TRBV13 and J is TRBJ1-2; perhaps TRBD1 as D (6 bases). The ends were cut back, 6 bases at V and 5 bases at J, with 16 bases in the middle. Germline values: CDR1 PRHDT, CDR2 FYEKMQ (reference sequence). CDR3 length: 14 amino acids. This CDR3 is CASRLQGNLYGYTF. As DNA, the CDR3 is TGTGCCAGCAGGTTACAGGGAAATCTTTATGGCTACACCTTC.

V gene TRBV7-2 combines with J gene TRBJ2-4, with 11 positions matching TRBD1. CDR1 and CDR2 from the germline V gene are SGHTA and FQGNSA. J gave up 7 bases and V 1 base, and 6 bases lay outside the gene matches. The CDR3 contains 16 residues. CDR3 sequence (DNA): TGTGCCAGCAGCTTAGTGAACGGACAGGGGGCCAACATTCAGTACTTC. It is translated as CASSLVNGQGANIQYF.

The chain joins TRBV9 to TRBJ1-2; TRBD1 agrees at 7 bases. Germline CDR1 reads SGDLS; CDR2 reads YYNGEE. CDR3 length equals 14 residues. J gave up 5 bases and V 0 bases, and 4 bases lay outside the gene matches. The CDR3 reads CASSVGGQSYGYTF. In nucleotides, the CDR3 is TGTGCCAGCAGCGTAGGGGGACAGAGTTATGGCTACACCTTC.

A single count supports this clone. The chain recombines TRBV29-1 with TRBJ2-1; 11 bases are shared with TRBD2. The CDR3 spans 13 residues. The V gene's germline CDR1 is SQVTM and CDR2 ANQGSEA. With V trimmed by 7 bases and J by 7 bases, 6 bases remained unmatched. The CDR3 bases are TGCAGCGCCCGACTAGCGGGGATGAATGAGCAGTTCTTC. Protein product: CSARLAGMNEQFF.

The chain carries TRBV25-1 and TRBJ2-7, with no clear D. CDR1 and CDR2 from the germline V gene are MGHDK and SYGVNS. The V gene lost 2 bases and the J gene lost 3 bases, with 8 bases spanning the gap. This CDR3 comprises 13 residues. In nucleotides, the CDR3 is TGTGCCAGCAGTGAAATCGGTAGCTACGAGCAGTACTTC. This sequence encodes CASSEIGSYEQYF.

This chain connects TRBV6-6 to TRBJ2-3; 7 positions match TRBD1. CDR1 is MNHNY and CDR2 is SVGAGI in the germline V gene (reference sequence). This CDR3 comprises 15 residues. V trimming: 6 bases; J trimming: 3 bases; junction bases outside the gene matches: 9. CDR3 nucleotides: TGTGCCAGCAGCAGACAGGGTAGAGAGACAGATACGCAGTATTTT. Encoded protein: CASSRQGRETDTQYF.

The rearrangement uses TRBV7-2 and TRBJ1-2; TRBD1 matches at 7 bases. This CDR3 is 15 amino acids long. CDR1 SGHTA and CDR2 FQGNSA come from the germline V gene. Germline trimming cut 3 bases from V and 1 base from J; bases unmatched to any gene: 5. CDR3 in DNA: TGTGCCAGCAGCTTCGGGGACAGCCGTAACTATGGCTACACCTTC. Its translation is CASSFGDSRNYGYTF. Using reference TRBV7-2 and TRBJ1-2 for the parts outside the CDR3, the full variable domain is GAGVSQSPSNKVTEKGKDVELRCDPISGHTALYWYRQSLGQGLEFLIYFQGNSAPDKSGLPSDRFSAERTGGSVSTLTIQRTQQEDSAVYLCASSFGDSRNYGYTFGSGTRLTVV.

The table lists this clone with a count of one. The genes are TRBV2 and TRBJ1-1; 7 bases align to TRBD1. Germline V lookup: CDR1 SNHLY, CDR2 FYNNEI. CDR3 length equals 13 residues. J was trimmed by 5 bases and V by 6 bases; bases with no gene match: 6. The CDR3 region has the DNA TGTGCCAGCAGCGACAGGGTTGGAACTGAAGCTTTCTTT. Translating gives CASSDRVGTEAFF.